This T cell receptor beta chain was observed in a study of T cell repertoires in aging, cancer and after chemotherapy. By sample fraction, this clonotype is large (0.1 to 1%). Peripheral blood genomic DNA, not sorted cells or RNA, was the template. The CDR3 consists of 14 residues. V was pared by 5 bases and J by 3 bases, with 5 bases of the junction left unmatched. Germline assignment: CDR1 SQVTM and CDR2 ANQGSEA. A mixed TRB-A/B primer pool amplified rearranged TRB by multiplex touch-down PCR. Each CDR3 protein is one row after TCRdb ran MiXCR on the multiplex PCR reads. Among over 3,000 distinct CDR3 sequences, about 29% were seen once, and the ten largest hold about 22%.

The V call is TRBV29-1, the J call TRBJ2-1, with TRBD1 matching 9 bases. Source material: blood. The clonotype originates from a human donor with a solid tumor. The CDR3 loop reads CSVNGQGNYNEQFF. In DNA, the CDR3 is TGCAGCGTTAACGGACAGGGGAACTACAATGAGCAGTTCTTC.